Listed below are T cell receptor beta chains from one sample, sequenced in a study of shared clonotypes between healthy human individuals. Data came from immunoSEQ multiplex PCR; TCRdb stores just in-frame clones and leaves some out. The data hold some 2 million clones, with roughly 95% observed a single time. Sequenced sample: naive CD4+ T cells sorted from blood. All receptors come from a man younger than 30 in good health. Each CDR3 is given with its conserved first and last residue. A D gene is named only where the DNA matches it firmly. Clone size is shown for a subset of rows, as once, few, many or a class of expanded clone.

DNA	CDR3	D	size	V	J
TGTGCCAGCAGCCAAATGAACACCATATATTTT	CASSQMNTIYF	.	.	TRBV6-1	TRBJ1-3
TGTGCCAGCACACCAGCGGCTTACTATGGCTACACCTTC	CASTPAAYYGYTF	.	.	TRBV6-5	TRBJ1-2
TGCGCCAGCAGCTTACCCGGGTTGGCTGGGGCCAACGTCCTGACTTTC	CASSLPGLAGANVLTF	.	.	TRBV5-1	TRBJ2-6
TGTGCCAGCAGCGTAGCCGGGACAGGAACCTACGAGCAGTACTTC	CASSVAGTGTYEQYF	TRBD1	.	TRBV9	TRBJ2-7
TGTGCCAGCAGCGTAGACCTAGGGACAGGGAGGGCGATGAACACTGAAGCTTTCTTT	CASSVDLGTGRAMNTEAFF	TRBD1	.	TRBV9	TRBJ1-1
TGTGCCAGTAGTGAGGGACAGGGTTTGAGGGTTCAGTACTTC	CASSEGQGLRVQYF	TRBD1	few	TRBV19	TRBJ2-4
TGTGCCAGCAGCTTGTTAGGGGGGTTGGATACGCAGTATTTT	CASSLLGGLDTQYF	.	.	TRBV5-6	TRBJ2-3
TGTGCCAGCAGCTTCAGCGACGGGAACACTGAAGCTTTCTTT	CASSFSDGNTEAFF	.	.	TRBV11-3	TRBJ1-1
TGTGCCTCGGGGGGGGACGATCCAGTGTACGAGCAGTACTTC	CASGGDDPVYEQYF	TRBD2	.	TRBV28	TRBJ2-7
TGTGCCAGCAGTTACTCGGGACAGGGCTGGAGCTATGGCTACACCTTC	CASSYSGQGWSYGYTF	TRBD1	.	TRBV6-5	TRBJ1-2
TGTGCCAGTAGTATGGCAGGGAACTCTGGAAACACCATATATTTT	CASSMAGNSGNTIYF	.	.	TRBV19	TRBJ1-3
TGTGCCAGCAGCAACCCGGGACAGCCCCAGCATTTT	CASSNPGQPQHF	.	.	TRBV6-5	TRBJ1-5
TGCGCCAGCAGCTTGGATTGGAGAAGCTCCTACGAGCAGTACTTC	CASSLDWRSSYEQYF	.	.	TRBV5-1	TRBJ2-7
TGTGCCAGCAGGGGGACAGGGGGACTTGGGCAGCCCCAGCATTTT	CASRGTGGLGQPQHF	TRBD1	.	TRBV6-6	TRBJ1-5
TGCGCCACCGGGCGGGGTGATTGGACAGAAAATCATCAGCCCCAGCATTTT	CATGRGDWTENHQPQHF	.	once	TRBV10-2	TRBJ1-5
TGTGCCAGCAGCCACCCGGGGGCCACTGAAGCTTTCTTT	CASSHPGATEAFF	.	.	TRBV14	TRBJ1-1
TGTGCCAGCAGTTACGCTGGGGTTGCCGGGGAGCTGTTTTTT	CASSYAGVAGELFF	.	.	TRBV6-5	TRBJ2-2
TGTGCCAGCAGCTTAGGGACGTTCGGCCCCGTTAAGCAGTACTTC	CASSLGTFGPVKQYF	.	once	TRBV7-2	TRBJ2-7
TGCGCCAGCAGCGCGGGACTAGCGGGTTTGGATACGCAGTATTTT	CASSAGLAGLDTQYF	TRBD2	.	TRBV5-1	TRBJ2-3
TGTGCCAGCAGCCCCATAGATGGGAATGAGCAGTTCTTC	CASSPIDGNEQFF	.	.	TRBV5-4	TRBJ2-1
TGTGCCAGCAGCTTGGGGCTGTGGGGACTGAACACCGGGGAGCTGTTTTTT	CASSLGLWGLNTGELFF	.	.	TRBV5-6	TRBJ2-2
TGCGCCAGCAGCCCCGGCATAGATAACTATGGCTACACCTTC	CASSPGIDNYGYTF	.	.	TRBV5-1	TRBJ1-2
TGTGCTAGTGGTTTAAGCACCAAAATCGGAACCCAGTACTTC	CASGLSTKIGTQYF	.	.	TRBV12-5	TRBJ2-5
TGCGCCAGCAGCCCCAGGGGGCTGGGTAATGAAAAACTGTTTTTT	CASSPRGLGNEKLFF	TRBD1	.	TRBV5-1	TRBJ1-4
TGTGCCAGCAGTTACTTTGGCGGGGGGGCCTTCTACGAGCAGTACTTC	CASSYFGGGAFYEQYF	TRBD2	.	TRBV6-6	TRBJ2-7
TGCGCCAGCAGTTACGACACTGAAGCTTTCTTT	CASSYDTEAFF	.	.	TRBV5-1	TRBJ1-1
TGTGCCAGCAGTTACTCAGAGGGGGGCTATGGCTACACCTTC	CASSYSEGGYGYTF	.	.	TRBV6-5	TRBJ1-2
TGTGCCATCAGTGGACAGGGGGATCGTAGAAACACCATATATTTT	CAISGQGDRRNTIYF	TRBD1	once	TRBV10-3	TRBJ1-3
TGTGCCACCCGGACAGGAGATAGCAATCAGCCCCAGCATTTT	CATRTGDSNQPQHF	TRBD1	.	TRBV6-1	TRBJ1-5
TGCGCCAGCAGCTTCGGACTAGCGGGTTACGAGCAGTACTTC	CASSFGLAGYEQYF	TRBD2	.	TRBV5-1	TRBJ2-7
TGTGCCAGCAGCTTCGCTAGTAGCTACGAGCAGTACTTC	CASSFASSYEQYF	.	.	TRBV7-2	TRBJ2-7
TGTGCCAGCAGCCAAGCTCTTCAAACCCAAAGGACAGATACGCAGTATTTT	CASSQALQTQRTDTQYF	.	.	TRBV4-2	TRBJ2-3
TGTGCCACCAGCAGAGATTCGGGGGTAGGTCAGCCCCAGCATTTT	CATSRDSGVGQPQHF	.	.	TRBV15	TRBJ1-5
TGTGCCTGGAGTACCAGGCCCAACACCGGGGAGCTGTTTTTT	CAWSTRPNTGELFF	.	.	TRBV30	TRBJ2-2
TGTGCCTGGGGGCGGAGGGGCTCGGCCTATGGCTACACCTTC	CAWGRRGSAYGYTF	.	.	TRBV30	TRBJ1-2
TGTGCCAGCAGCTTGGGTGGGACAGGGAATTCACCCCTCCACTTT	CASSLGGTGNSPLHF	TRBD1	.	TRBV7-2	TRBJ1-6
TGTGCCAGCAGCCAAAAGGAGGGGACTAGCGGCTCTGAGCAGTTCTTC	CASSQKEGTSGSEQFF	TRBD2	once	TRBV7-8	TRBJ2-1
TGTGCCAGCAGCCACGGCCAGGGTGTCAATCAGCCCCAGCATTTT	CASSHGQGVNQPQHF	.	.	TRBV4-2	TRBJ1-5
TGTGCCAGCAGCCAAGATATTAGGAACTTTTTGGGCACTGAGGCTTTCTTT	CASSQDIRNFLGTEAFF	.	once	TRBV14	TRBJ1-1
TGCGCCAGCAGCTTGGATCCGGCGTCTGGGATGAACACTGAAGCTTTCTTT	CASSLDPASGMNTEAFF	.	.	TRBV5-1	TRBJ1-1
TGTGCCAGCAGTTCGACAGGGTTGGGCAATCAGCCCCAGCATTTT	CASSSTGLGNQPQHF	TRBD1	.	TRBV6-5	TRBJ1-5